This T cell receptor beta chain was identified in a study of T cells after posttransplantation cyclophosphamide. Regarding the study as a whole: Blood and skin or GI T cell repertoires showed limited TRB overlap.

The related graft donor's blood sample was taken on the day of bone marrow donation. Many counts were recorded for this clone. The antigen remains undetermined. Produced via immunoSEQ multiplex PCR; TCRdb's table is partial and in-frame only. This sample comprises tens of thousands of clones, none seen once only. Germline V lookup: CDR1 SGHVS, CDR2 FQNEAQ. This CDR3 has 16 amino acids. J lost 2 bases, V lost 0 bases, and 4 bases had no gene match. Sequenced: PBMCs. The sequence derives from a man aged 35-49 years in good health, CMV-negative, and a related stem cell transplant donor. This sequence joins TRBV7-8 and TRBJ2-1, with 7 bases aligning to TRBD2. The CDR3 here is CASSLAGGMTYNEQFF. The CDR3 DNA is TGTGCCAGCAGCTTAGCGGGGGGGATGACCTACAATGAGCAGTTCTTC. Full variable domain (rest looked up from reference TRBV7-8 and TRBJ2-1): GAGVSQSPRYKVAKRGQDVALRCDPISGHVSLFWYQQALGQGPEFLTYFQNEAQLDKSGLPSDRFFAERPEGSVSTLKIQRTQQEDSAVYLCASSLAGGMTYNEQFFGPGTRLTVL.